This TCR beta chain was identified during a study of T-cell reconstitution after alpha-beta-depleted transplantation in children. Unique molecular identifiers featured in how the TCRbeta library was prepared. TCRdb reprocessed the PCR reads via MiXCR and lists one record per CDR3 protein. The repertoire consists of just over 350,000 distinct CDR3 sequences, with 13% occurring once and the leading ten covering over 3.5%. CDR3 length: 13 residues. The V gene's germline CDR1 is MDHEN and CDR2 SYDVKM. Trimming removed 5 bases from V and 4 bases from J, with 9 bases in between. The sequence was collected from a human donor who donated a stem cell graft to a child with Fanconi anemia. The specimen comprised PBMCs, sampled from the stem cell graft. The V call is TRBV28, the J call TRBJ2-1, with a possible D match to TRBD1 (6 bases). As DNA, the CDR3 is TGTGCCAGCAGTAGGACAGTTTACAATGAGCAGTTCTTC. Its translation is CASSRTVYNEQFF.